The 3 T cell receptor beta chains below were found in one sample sequenced in a study of blood T cell repertoires in COVID-19. The assay was immunoSEQ multiplex PCR, and TCRdb's table has in-frame clones only and misses some. The sample gives around 460,000 clones, around 90% of which show up once; about 0.91% is in the top ten. Sample: peripheral blood. The receptors stem from a young man with COVID-19, enrolled during active disease.

The CDR3 region has the DNA TGCAGCGTTGAAGAGGGGGGACTAGCGGGAGTCTATGAGCAGTTCTTC. Residues: CSVEEGGLAGVYEQFF. The V and J genes are TRBV29-1 and TRBJ2-1; 14 bases line up with TRBD2. V trimming: 0 bases; J trimming: 8 bases; junction bases outside the gene matches: 6. Germline CDR1 reads SQVTM; CDR2 reads ANQGSEA. The CDR3 runs 16 residues.

The chain has TRBV27 and TRBJ2-7, with TRBD1 matching over 9 bases. With 3 bases clipped from V and 3 bases from J, the junction kept 9 bases outside the gene matches. The CDR3 extends over 16 amino acids. Germline CDR1 and CDR2: MNHEY and SMNVEV (reference sequence). The CDR3 protein is CASSLSPGQGFYEQYF. The CDR3, as DNA: TGTGCCAGCAGTTTGTCCCCGGGACAGGGTTTCTACGAGCAGTACTTC.

V gene TRBV24-1 combines with J gene TRBJ1-2; no firm D call. The CDR3 is made up of 14 amino acids. V lost 0 bases and J 8 bases, leaving 12 bases between the germline ends. Germline V lookup: CDR1 KGHDR, CDR2 SFDVKD. CDR3 sequence reads: CATSDLNRAEGYTF. The CDR3 nucleotides are TGTGCCACCAGTGATTTGAACCGCGCGGAGGGCTACACCTTC.